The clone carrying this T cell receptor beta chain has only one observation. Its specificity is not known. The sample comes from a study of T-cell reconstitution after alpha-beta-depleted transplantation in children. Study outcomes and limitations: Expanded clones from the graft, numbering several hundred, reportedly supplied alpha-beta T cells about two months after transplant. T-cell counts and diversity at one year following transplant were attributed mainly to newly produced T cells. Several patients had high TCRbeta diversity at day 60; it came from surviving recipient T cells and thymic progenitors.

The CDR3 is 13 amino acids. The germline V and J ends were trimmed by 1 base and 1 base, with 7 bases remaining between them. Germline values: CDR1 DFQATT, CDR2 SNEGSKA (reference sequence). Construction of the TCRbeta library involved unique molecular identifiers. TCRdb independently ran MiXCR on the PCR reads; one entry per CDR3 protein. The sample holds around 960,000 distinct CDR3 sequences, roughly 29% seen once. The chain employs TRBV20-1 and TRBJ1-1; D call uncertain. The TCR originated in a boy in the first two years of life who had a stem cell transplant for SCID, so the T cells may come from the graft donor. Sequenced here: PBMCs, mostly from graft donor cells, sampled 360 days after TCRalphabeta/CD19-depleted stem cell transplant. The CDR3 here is CSARGTQNTEAFF. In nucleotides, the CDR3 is TGCAGTGCTAGAGGGACGCAGAACACTGAAGCTTTCTTT.